This T cell receptor beta chain was sequenced during a study of shared clonotypes between healthy human individuals. Whole-study context: CD4 naive cells filled three plates per donor, CD4 memory three, CD8 naive two and CD8 memory one.

Per the study methods: From ImmunoSEQ came sequences covering only the junction and carrying no quality scores, so filtering differed. Sequenced by immunoSEQ multiplex PCR; TCRdb stores in-frame clones only, minus some. V, J and clone size derive from that table, while D and trimming were established from the DNA sequence. The table shows approximately 940,000 clones, with over 75% occurring only once. The CDR3 has 14 amino acids. Trimming removed 0 bases at V and 5 bases at J, with 9 bases between. Germline-derived CDR1 and CDR2 are SGHNT and YYREEE (reference sequence). The healthy adult donors were HIV-negative and reported no recent acute infections or vaccinations. Study-level points and caveats: Among a few donors, approximately 5% of naive CD4 clonotypes were found in common.

On this clone itself: Its antigen is currently unknown.

V usage is TRBV5-4 and J usage is TRBJ2-1, with D possibly TRBD2 on 6 matching bases. The sample taken for sequencing was memory CD4+ T cells sorted from blood. The sample's subset: CD45RA-negative fraction. The clonotype originates from a man between 18 and 35 years old in good health. For the CDR3, the DNA is TGTGCCAGCAGCTTGGAGCGGGTCGACAATGAGCAGTTCTTC. Its protein is CASSLERVDNEQFF. Using reference TRBV5-4 and TRBJ2-1 for the parts outside the CDR3, the full variable domain is ETGVTQSPTHLIKTRGQQVTLRCSSQSGHNTVSWYQQALGQGPQFIFQYYREEENGRGNFPPRFSGLQFPNYSSELNVNALELDDSALYLCASSLERVDNEQFFGPGTRLTVL.